The sequence of this TCR beta chain was determined in a study of Graves' ophthalmopathy and Graves' hyperthyroidism. This clonotype showed up many times. In germline, CDR1 is DFQATT, CDR2 SNEGSKA (reference sequence). CDR3 size: 16 residues. V gave up 3 bases and J gave up 3 bases; unmatched junction bases: 11. RNA transcripts provided the template for amplifying TCR beta CDR3 regions. First-round RT-PCR with HTBI primers preceded a second-round multiplex PCR. From the multiplex PCR reads, TCRdb called clonotypes with MiXCR, one entry per CDR3 protein. The profile shows approximately 160,000 distinct CDR3 sequences, around 40% of them singletons.

The sample comprised peripheral blood. The TCR comes from a man younger than 45 with Graves' ophthalmopathy. This chain connects TRBV20-1 to TRBJ2-7; 10 nucleotides line up with TRBD2. The CDR3 loop reads CSASLPLAGESYEQYF. The CDR3, as DNA: TGCAGTGCTAGCCTCCCCCTAGCGGGAGAAAGCTACGAGCAGTACTTC.